The 14 T cell receptor beta chains below all came from one sample that was sequenced in a study of neurological immune-mediated disorders. Via MiXCR, TCRdb re-called the 5' RACE reads, giving one row per CDR3 protein. The sample lists 45,000 to 60,000 distinct CDR3 sequences, 2% to 2.5% seen once, with approximately 3% in the top ten. Material: PBMCs. These receptors originate from a man between 50 and 59 years old with multiple sclerosis.

This clonotype was counted ten times or more. The chain carries TRBV20-1 and TRBJ1-4; 7 nucleotides align to TRBD1. Germline CDR1 reads DFQATT; CDR2 reads SNEGSKA (reference sequence). Losses at the gene ends were 1 base for V and 11 bases for J; bases not matched to a gene: 7. The CDR3 is 13 amino acids. CDR3 in amino acids: CSARGQGGRKLFF. The CDR3, as DNA: TGCAGTGCTAGAGGACAGGGAGGGAGGAAACTGTTTTTT.

This clonotype was counted ten times or more. The chain links TRBV20-1 to TRBJ1-5, with 7 bases that match TRBD1. Germline V gene data show CDR1 as DFQATT and CDR2 as SNEGSKA (reference sequence). V lost 6 bases, J lost 7 bases, and 6 bases stayed unmatched. The CDR3 has 12 residues. The CDR3 sequence is CSASDRYQPQHF. The CDR3 nucleotides read TGCAGTGCATCGGACAGGTACCAGCCCCAGCATTTT.

Ten or more counts support this clonotype. V usage is TRBV20-1 and J usage is TRBJ2-3; 12 bases fit TRBD2. Per the germline V gene, CDR1 is DFQATT and CDR2 is SNEGSKA (reference sequence). Trimming took 5 bases from V and 5 from J; bases not matched to a gene: 5. The CDR3 has 14 residues. For the CDR3, the DNA is TGCAGTGCTTTCGCTAGCGGGGGGGGAGATACGCAGTATTTT. It is translated as CSAFASGGGDTQYF.

In its sample, this clonotype was seen many times. The rearrangement uses TRBV6-1 and TRBJ2-7; the match to TRBD1 covers 9 bases. The CDR3 is 14 residues long. CDR1 is MNHNS and CDR2 is SASEGT in the germline V gene. The V gene end was trimmed by 3 bases and the J gene end by 1 base; junction bases not matched to a gene: 1. This chain's CDR3 is CASSEGQGSYEQYF. In nucleotides, the CDR3 is TGTGCCAGCAGTGAGGGACAGGGATCCTACGAGCAGTACTTC.

This clonotype was detected many times. The chain employs TRBV12-3 or TRBV12-4 and TRBJ1-5; no firm D call. This CDR3 spans 13 amino acids. The V gene lost 5 bases and the J gene lost 5 bases, with 10 bases spanning the gap. CDR3 in amino acids: CASSTPPYQPQHF. The CDR3 DNA follows: TGTGCCAGCAGTACCCCCCCTTATCAGCCCCAGCATTTT.

This clonotype was recorded at least ten times. The chain is built from TRBV20-1 and TRBJ2-1; 7 positions match TRBD1. Germline V gives CDR1 DFQATT, CDR2 SNEGSKA (reference sequence). The trim removed 0 bases at V and 6 bases at J, leaving 11 bases unmatched. The CDR3 is 16 residues long. As DNA, the CDR3 is TGCAGTGCTAGAGATACGACAGGGAACCATCGCAATGAGCAGTTCTTC. Translating it yields CSARDTTGNHRNEQFF.

This clonotype was seen only a few times. The genes are TRBV6-5 and TRBJ2-1; weak D call: TRBD2 (7 bases). V dropped 9 bases and J dropped 6 bases, with 18 bases sitting between them. From germline, CDR1 is MNHEY and CDR2 SVGAGI. The CDR3 extends over 14 amino acids. The CDR3 DNA follows: TGTGCCAGTGAGGGGGGGGCCTTTAGCAATGAGCAGTTCTTC. This translates into CASEGGAFSNEQFF.

This clonotype appeared many times. The V and J genes are TRBV27 and TRBJ1-4, with unresolved D. The V end lost 4 bases, the J end lost 8 bases, and 8 bases lay between the germline ends. The CDR3 length is 12 residues. The germline V gene has CDR1 MNHEY and CDR2 SMNVEV (reference sequence). The chain's CDR3 is CASSSVGEKLFF. The CDR3 bases are TGTGCCAGCAGTTCCGTGGGGGAAAAACTGTTTTTT.

This clonotype was counted at least ten times. The V and J genes are TRBV5-1 and TRBJ1-2; D may be TRBD1 (5 bases). CDR1 and CDR2 from the germline V gene are SGHRS and YFSETQ. This CDR3 is built from 15 residues. The ends were cut back, 0 bases at V and 4 bases at J, with 13 bases in the middle. Here the CDR3 DNA reads TGCGCCAGCAGCTTGGCCTCAACGAGGGGCTATGGCTACACCTTC. It yields the protein CASSLASTRGYGYTF.

This clonotype was seen ten or more times. This chain joins TRBV20-1 and TRBJ2-1; D not certain. The germline V gene encodes CDR1 DFQATT and CDR2 SNEGSKA (reference sequence). The CDR3 sequence is 11 residues long. Trimming removed 3 bases from V and 10 bases from J, with 10 bases in between. DNA for the CDR3: TGCAGTGCTAGGGGGTATGGGGAGCAGTTCTTC. Encoded protein: CSARGYGEQFF.

This clonotype was detected many times. The CDR3 DNA reads as TGTGCCAGCAGCTTAGGCAGGGGGCTAACCTACAATGAGCAGTTCTTC. This translates into CASSLGRGLTYNEQFF. V and J are TRBV7-2 and TRBJ2-1; 8 nucleotides line up with TRBD1. Germline V CDR1 and CDR2: SGHTA, FQGNSA. V was clipped by 1 base and J by 2 bases; unmatched bases: 4. This CDR3 has 16 amino acids.

This clonotype has a count of ten or more. The chain has TRBV5-1 and TRBJ2-3; maybe TRBD1 (5 bases). Germline CDR1 and CDR2: SGHRS and YFSETQ. V was cut by 2 bases and J by 4 bases, with 17 bases left in between. The CDR3 has 16 residues. CDR3 DNA sequence: TGCGCCAGCAGCTTAAATCCCGGGCCAGGGTCAGATACGCAGTATTTT. This codes for CASSLNPGPGSDTQYF.

This clonotype has just a few counts. This chain links TRBV12-3 or TRBV12-4 with TRBJ2-1, with D perhaps given as TRBD1 or TRBD2 (5 bases each). The V end was cut by 7 bases, the J end by 6 bases, with 16 bases between. The CDR3 runs to 14 residues. CDR3 loop: CASTLRKGSNEQFF. CDR3 DNA: TGTGCCAGCACCCTAAGGAAGGGGAGCAATGAGCAGTTCTTC.

This clonotype was observed at least ten times. V usage is TRBV15 and J usage is TRBJ2-1, with D unclear. The germline CDR1 and CDR2 sequences are LNHNV and YYDKDF (reference sequence). CDR3 length equals 12 residues. Trimming pared 0 bases from V and 8 bases from J, leaving 5 bases between. As DNA, the CDR3 is TGTGCCACCAGCAGAGATGAGGATGAGCAGTTCTTC. It translates to CATSRDEDEQFF. Drawing the rest from reference TRBV15 and TRBJ2-1, the complete variable domain is DAMVIQNPRYQVTQFGKPVTLSCSQTLNHNVMYWYQQKSSQAPKLLFHYYDKDFNNEADTPDNFQSRRPNTSFCFLDIRSPGLGDTAMYLCATSRDEDEQFFGPGTRLTVL.